These T cell receptor beta chains were read from a single sample in a study of blood T cell repertoires in COVID-19. Sequencing used immunoSEQ multiplex PCR; TCRdb keeps in-frame clones, though not all of them. Among about 75,000 clones listed, 84% were seen once. Material for sequencing was peripheral blood. These receptors came from a woman aged 45-59 years with acute or convalescent COVID-19. CDR3s include the opening cysteine and the closing phenylalanine or tryptophan. The order of the fields is V gene, J gene, CDR3 protein.

TRBV5-1	TRBJ1-2	CASREGVSDGYTF
TRBV2	TRBJ1-4	CASGQDEKLFF
TRBV9	TRBJ2-7	CASSVGTEPYEQYF
TRBV5-1	TRBJ2-7	CASSLAGRGLYEQYF
TRBV27	TRBJ2-7	CASSLGQGAYEQYF
TRBV11-2	TRBJ1-4	CASSLHAGTGGEKLFF
TRBV30	TRBJ1-3	CAWRTTGAGNTIYF
TRBV6-2/TRBV6-3	TRBJ1-2	CASSTGGPYGYTF
TRBV6-6	TRBJ1-2	CASSQQPSGQGAYGYTF
TRBV11-2	TRBJ2-3	CASSQRGVTDTQYF
TRBV7-3	TRBJ2-1	CASAPGGNNEQFF
TRBV5-6	TRBJ1-2	CASSFYERNYGYTF
TRBV28	TRBJ2-3	CASRWSEDTQYF
TRBV27	TRBJ2-2	CASSPRPPLAANTGELFF
TRBV3-1/TRBV3-2	TRBJ2-7	CASSQGGQGGYEQYF
TRBV2	TRBJ2-1	CAGLVSIKNNEQFF
TRBV9	TRBJ2-2	CASSVGGRGELFF
TRBV7-9	TRBJ2-5	CASSFDRLEETQYF
TRBV2	TRBJ1-4	CASRGGFGVTNEKLFF
TRBV7-8	TRBJ2-3	CASSLSGRLYTDTQYF
TRBV30	TRBJ2-7	CAWIGTGTYEQYF
TRBV19	TRBJ1-3	CASSSPTGTGNTIYF